A selection of T cell receptor beta chains follows, all from one sample in a study of T cell changes during pregnancy in multiple sclerosis. Sequencing used immunoSEQ multiplex PCR; TCRdb keeps in-frame clones, though not all of them. This sample carries approximately 40,000 clones, 91% of them seen once, and the ten largest clones take 9% to 13%. The input for sequencing was CD8+ T cells from peripheral blood mononuclear cells, taken after pregnancy. These receptors originate from a female donor with multiple sclerosis, enrolled in a pregnancy study. CDR3s include the opening cysteine and the closing phenylalanine or tryptophan. D genes are given only for firm matches. Clone size is given for some rows only: seen once, a few or many times, or a class if the clone is expanded.

V,J,size,D,CDR3,DNA
TRBV4-1,TRBJ1-4,.,TRBD1,CASSQGQREKLFF,TGCGCCAGCAGCCAGGGACAGAGGGAAAAACTGTTTTTT
TRBV5-1,TRBJ2-7,.,TRBD2,CASSPGTSGTYEQYF,TGCGCCAGCAGCCCTGGGACTAGCGGTACCTACGAGCAGTACTTC
TRBV9,TRBJ2-3,once,TRBD1,CASSEQDRVTDTQYF,TGTGCCAGCAGCGAACAGGACAGGGTAACAGATACGCAGTATTTT
TRBV6-5,TRBJ1-5,.,.,CASSNRYSNQPQHF,TGTGCCAGCAGTAACAGATATAGCAATCAGCCCCAGCATTTT
TRBV14,TRBJ2-1,few,.,CASGSWGVGEQFF,TGTGCCAGCGGAAGTTGGGGGGTTGGTGAGCAGTTCTTC
TRBV5-5,TRBJ1-1,.,.,CASKREYSDTEAFF,TGTGCCAGCAAAAGGGAGTATTCGGACACTGAAGCTTTCTTT
TRBV10-3,TRBJ2-7,.,.,CAISERTETYEQYF,TGTGCCATCAGTGAGCGGACAGAGACCTACGAGCAGTACTTC
TRBV9,TRBJ2-7,.,.,CASSQAPTYEQYF,TGTGCCAGCAGCCAGGCCCCTACCTACGAGCAGTACTTC
TRBV9,TRBJ2-5,.,TRBD2,CASSVDLTSGEQETQYF,TGTGCCAGCAGCGTAGACCTAACTAGCGGAGAGCAAGAGACCCAGTACTTC
TRBV2,TRBJ2-7,few,.,CASSRRDEQYF,TGTGCCAGCAGCCGGCGGGACGAGCAGTACTTC
TRBV5-1,TRBJ2-5,.,TRBD2,CASSFGGRAGETQYF,TGCGCCAGCAGCTTTGGCGGGAGGGCCGGGGAGACCCAGTACTTC
TRBV4-1,TRBJ2-2,once,.,CASSQDRSAPPLVLFF,TGCGCCAGCAGCCAAGATAGGAGCGCCCCCCCGTTAGTGCTGTTTTTT
TRBV6-1,TRBJ2-1,.,TRBD1,CASSEGTGTYNEQFF,TGTGCCAGCAGTGAAGGGACAGGGACCTACAATGAGCAGTTCTTC
TRBV20-1,TRBJ1-2,.,.,CRGQGRNGYTF,TGCAGGGGTCAGGGTCGAAATGGCTACACCTTC
TRBV7-2,TRBJ1-5,.,.,CASSLAGRYSNQPQHF,TGTGCCAGCAGCTTAGCGGGCAGATATAGCAATCAGCCCCAGCATTTT
TRBV27,TRBJ2-1,.,.,CASSLSRSSYNEQFF,TGTGCCAGCAGTTTATCGAGAAGCTCCTACAATGAGCAGTTCTTC
TRBV7-9,TRBJ2-7,.,.,CASSSGETYEQYF,TGTGCCAGCAGCTCCGGGGAGACCTACGAGCAGTACTTC
TRBV5-1,TRBJ2-1,.,TRBD2,CASSLSIGLGEGEQFF,TGCGCCAGCAGCTTGAGTATAGGACTAGGAGAGGGGGAGCAGTTCTTC
TRBV11-1,TRBJ2-7,once,TRBD2,CASSRSGTEQYF,TGTGCCAGCAGTCGTAGCGGGACCGAGCAGTACTTC
TRBV27,TRBJ2-7,.,.,CASSLQGSSYEQYF,TGTGCCAGCAGTTTACAGGGAAGTTCCTACGAGCAGTACTTC
TRBV2,TRBJ1-1,.,TRBD1,CASVDRGAFF,TGTGCCAGTGTAGACAGGGGGGCTTTCTTT
TRBV7-9,TRBJ2-7,medium-sized,.,CASSLVPSPSYEQYF,TGTGCCAGCAGCTTAGTCCCTAGTCCCTCCTACGAGCAGTACTTC
TRBV5-1,TRBJ1-6,.,.,CASSLQGGTYNSPLHF,TGCGCCAGCAGCTTGCAGGGAGGAACTTATAATTCACCCCTCCACTTT
TRBV5-6,TRBJ2-7,.,.,CASSLGQREQYF,TGTGCCAGCAGCTTGGGCCAGCGCGAGCAGTACTTC